This T cell receptor (beta chain) was retrieved from a study of blood T cell repertoires in COVID-19. Looking at the study overall: The cDNA or gDNA used as material had been derived from T cells, B-cell-depleted T cells, or PBMCs.

The CDR3 totals 14 residues. Looked up from germline, CDR1 is SGHNT and CDR2 is YYREEE (reference sequence). Trimming took off 4 bases at V and 3 bases at J, with 10 bases between the two ends. The age range of participants was about 18 to 95 years, with residence in more than 20 US areas. Clinical history reported by participants formed the basis on which cohorts were assigned. As originally analysed: From reference gene primer amplification, estimates of nucleated cell counts were derived. The data were produced by immunoSEQ multiplex PCR, yet TCRdb's version contains in-frame clones alone and is incomplete. The V and J calls and the clone size are those of that table, but D and trimming were determined from the DNA. This table has approximately 180,000 clones, roughly 89% appearing once.

Input material: PBMCs or T cells enriched from blood (not recorded which). The clonotype comes from a woman aged 40 to 50 with acute COVID-19. The chain is built from TRBV5-4 and TRBJ2-2; perhaps TRBD1 as D (6 bases). The CDR3 sequence: CASSKGGDTGELFF. The CDR3 bases are TGTGCCAGCAGCAAAGGGGGTGACACCGGGGAGCTGTTTTTT.